The 29 T cell receptor beta chains below were found in one sample sequenced in a study of cytomegalovirus exposure and HLA in healthy donors (dated by TCRdb to 2016 to 2017). The library relied on the immunoSEQ multiplex PCR assay. The multiplex PCR relied on a mix of 60 forward primers for TCR Vbeta segments and 13 reverse primers for TCR Jbeta segments. As stored in TCRdb, this immuneACCESS dataset retains in-frame rearrangements with V and J assigned. A fraction of the clones does not appear; measured against another copy, unresolved V genes explain less than half of the discrepancy, and the remainder lacks a known reason. The sample data list around 200,000 clones, and about three quarters of these were observed just once. Around 15% of the sample lies in the top ten. Sequences were obtained from PBMCs. All receptors come from a middle-aged man in good health and CMV-seronegative.

The chain has TRBV10-2 and TRBJ2-5; 8 positions agree with TRBD2. Trimming at V came to 7 bases and at J to 3 bases, leaving 7 bases not matched to a gene. This CDR3 region has 14 residues. Germline values: CDR1 WSHSY, CDR2 SAAADI. The CDR3 DNA reads TGCGCCAGCACTAGGGCGGGAGGTAAAGAGACCCAGTACTTC. Amino acids: CASTRAGGKETQYF.

This chain links TRBV5-1 with TRBJ1-1; TRBD1 is a possible D gene (5 bases). V lost 1 base and J 2 bases, leaving 12 bases between the germline ends. The CDR3 has 15 residues. CDR1 is SGHRS, CDR2 YFSETQ, per germline. CDR3 amino acids: CASSLLQGGNTEAFF. Here the CDR3 DNA reads TGCGCCAGCAGCTTGCTCCAGGGAGGAAACACTGAAGCTTTCTTT.

The chain recombines TRBV18 with TRBJ1-5; 9 positions match TRBD1. The V gene's germline CDR1 is KGHSH and CDR2 LQKENI. The CDR3 contains 15 residues. V lost 6 bases and J lost 6; bases outside the gene matches: 9. The CDR3 sequence: CASSQDRGGGQPQHF. The CDR3 bases are TGTGCCAGCTCTCAGGACAGGGGAGGGGGTCAGCCCCAGCATTTT. The entire variable domain, with the rest obtained from reference TRBV18 and TRBJ1-5, is as follows: NAGVMQNPRHLVRRRGQEARLRCSPMKGHSHVYWYRQLPEEGLKFMVYLQKENIIDESGMPKERFSAEFPKEGPSILRIQQVVRGDSAAYFCASSQDRGGGQPQHFGDGTRLSIL.

The J gene is TRBJ1-2, the V gene TRBV6-5; no clear D gene. The CDR3 is made up of 13 amino acids. CDR1 MNHEY and CDR2 SVGAGI come from the germline V gene. V lost 2 bases and J lost 4, with 8 bases in between. CDR3 DNA sequence: TGTGCCAGCAGTTACGAGCGGGGCTATGGCTACACCTTC. Protein sequence: CASSYERGYGYTF.

The sample holds a few counts of this clone. The chain has TRBV25-1 and TRBJ2-7; unclear D gene. The germline gives CDR1 MGHDK, CDR2 SYGVNS. Trimming left V 5 bases short and J 6 bases short, with 11 bases between. This CDR3 is built from 12 residues. The CDR3 bases are TGTGCCAGCAGTACACAGCTGGGCGAGCAGTACTTC. It translates to CASSTQLGEQYF.

The V and J genes are TRBV6-6 and TRBJ2-3, with 9 positions matching TRBD1. The trim removed 6 bases at V and 3 bases at J, leaving 4 bases unmatched. The CDR3 consists of 14 residues. Per the germline V gene, CDR1 is MNHNY and CDR2 is SVGAGI (reference sequence). The chain's CDR3 is CASSWGTGTDTQYF. In nucleotides, the CDR3 is TGTGCCAGCAGCTGGGGGACAGGGACAGATACGCAGTATTTT.

This clone showed up just a few times. V gene TRBV30 combines with J gene TRBJ2-7, with 7 bases lining up with TRBD1. Germline loops: CDR1 GTSNPN, CDR2 SVGIG (reference sequence). J lost 7 bases, V lost 2 bases, and 8 bases had no gene match. The CDR3 has 13 amino acids. The CDR3 is CAWSTLLTGEQYF. CDR3 nucleotides: TGTGCCTGGAGTACGCTGTTGACAGGGGAGCAGTACTTC.

The rearrangement links TRBV5-6 to TRBJ2-1; 12 bases map to TRBD1. The CDR3 is 12 residues long. Germline V gene data show CDR1 as SGHDT and CDR2 as YYEEEE. This CDR3 is CVGGTGGHEQFF. CDR3 bases: TGTGTTGGGGGGACAGGGGGCCATGAGCAGTTCTTC.

This rearrangement joins TRBV7-9 to TRBJ1-5, with a tentative D call TRBD1 (5 bases). In germline, CDR1 is SEHNR, CDR2 FQNEAQ (reference sequence). This CDR3 has 13 residues. Between the trimmed V and J ends, which lost 7 bases and 4 bases, there was a span of 11 bases. Here the CDR3 reads CASTNGGNQPQHF. The CDR3 coding sequence is TGTGCCAGCACCAACGGGGGTAATCAGCCCCAGCATTTT.

The chain carries TRBV12-5 and TRBJ1-1; D is ambiguous. The ends were cut back, 3 bases at V and 10 bases at J, with 9 bases in the middle. Germline assignment: CDR1 LGHNT and CDR2 FRNRAP. The CDR3 has 11 amino acids. The CDR3 DNA sequence: TGTGCTAGTGGTTTCGACGGCGGAGCTTTCTTT. Amino acid sequence: CASGFDGGAFF.

The rearrangement links TRBV19 to TRBJ1-5; D gene uncertain. The CDR3 runs to 15 residues. CDR1 and CDR2 from the germline V gene are LNHDA and SQIVND (reference sequence). V shed 5 bases and J shed 5 bases, with 16 bases lying between them. CDR3 nucleotide sequence: TGTGCCAGTAGTCCCCGGTCTTCCAATTATCAGCCCCAGCATTTT. This translates into CASSPRSSNYQPQHF. Drawing the rest from reference TRBV19 and TRBJ1-5, the complete variable domain is DGGITQSPKYLFRKEGQNVTLSCEQNLNHDAMYWYRQDPGQGLRLIYYSQIVNDFQKGDIAEGYSVSREKKESFPLTVTSAQKNPTAFYLCASSPRSSNYQPQHFGDGTRLSIL.

The V call is TRBV6-5, the J call TRBJ2-7, with 10 bases matching TRBD1. The J segment lost 5 bases and the V segment lost 4 bases, leaving 5 bases of the junction unmatched. The germline V gene encodes CDR1 MNHEY and CDR2 SVGAGI. There are 14 residues in the CDR3. The CDR3 reads CASSWGTGADEQYF. CDR3 nucleotides: TGTGCCAGCAGTTGGGGGACAGGGGCGGACGAGCAGTACTTC.

Details on this clone: A read error may produce the germline difference seen at one junction end. CDR3 DNA sequence: TGTTCCAGCAGTTTCGGGGGACAGGGCTTAGATACGCAGTATTTT. Residues: CSSSFGGQGLDTQYF. The chain is built from TRBV7-9 and TRBJ2-3, with 9 bases that match TRBD1. This CDR3 contains 15 residues. From germline, CDR1 is SEHNR and CDR2 FQNEAQ (reference sequence).

The chain combines TRBV14 with TRBJ2-1, with 7 nucleotides matching TRBD2. This CDR3 is built from 15 residues. J gave up 7 bases and V 1 base, and 7 bases lay outside the gene matches. Germline V gene lookup returns CDR1 SGHDN and CDR2 FVKESK. The CDR3 reads CASSQGRGSFNEQFF. The DNA of the CDR3 is TGTGCCAGCAGCCAAGGTCGCGGGAGTTTTAATGAGCAGTTCTTC.

This chain uses TRBV5-4 with TRBJ2-7; D may be TRBD1 (6 bases). This CDR3 has 13 amino acids. Looked up from germline, CDR1 is SGHNT and CDR2 is YYREEE (reference sequence). The V end was cut by 2 bases, the J end by 4 bases, with 10 bases between. The CDR3 region has the DNA TGTGCCAGCAGCTTTTTAGGGACATACGAGCAGTACTTC. This translates into CASSFLGTYEQYF.

This clone was counted a few times. The gene calls are TRBV7-8 and TRBJ1-3, with D maybe TRBD1 (6 bases). The CDR3 extends over 17 amino acids. Germline assignment: CDR1 SGHVS and CDR2 FQNEAQ. V dropped 3 bases and J dropped 0 bases, with 15 bases sitting between them. DNA of the CDR3: TGTGCCAGCAGCTTGGGAGCGACAGGTTCCTCTGGAAACACCATATATTTT. This codes for CASSLGATGSSGNTIYF.

The chain joins TRBV5-1 to TRBJ2-1; 12 nucleotides match TRBD2. The CDR3 is made up of 17 amino acids. CDR1 and CDR2 (germline): SGHRS, YFSETQ. Losses at the gene ends were 7 bases for V and 0 bases for J; bases not matched to a gene: 8. The CDR3 loop reads CASGGTSGRSSYNEQFF. The CDR3 DNA follows: TGCGCCAGCGGGGGCACTAGCGGGAGGTCCTCCTACAATGAGCAGTTCTTC.

The chain links TRBV28 to TRBJ2-1; TRBD2 aligns across 7 bases. There are 15 residues in the CDR3. Germline assignment: CDR1 MDHEN and CDR2 SYDVKM. With 5 bases clipped from V and 0 bases from J, the junction kept 4 bases outside the gene matches. The CDR3 DNA reads as TGTGCCAGCAGTGGGCTAGCGGACTCCTACAATGAGCAGTTCTTC. Translated: CASSGLADSYNEQFF.

This chain links TRBV5-4 with TRBJ1-4; perhaps TRBD1 as D (5 bases). The V gene's germline CDR1 is SGHNT and CDR2 YYREEE (reference sequence). Trimming took off 2 bases at V and 2 bases at J, with 10 bases between the two ends. This CDR3 spans 15 amino acids. In DNA form, the CDR3 reads TGTGCCAGCAGCTTTTTAGGGGCGACTAATGAAAAACTGTTTTTT. This encodes CASSFLGATNEKLFF.

The sample holds one count of this clone. The CDR3 protein is CASSPRAEGVETQYF. In DNA, the CDR3 is TGTGCCAGCTCACCACGGGCGGAGGGAGTTGAGACCCAGTACTTC. The J gene is TRBJ2-5, the V gene TRBV18; D is possibly TRBD2 (6 bases). The germline V gene encodes CDR1 KGHSH and CDR2 LQKENI. The CDR3 spans 15 residues. Trimming removed 1 base from V and 5 bases from J, with 14 bases in between.

The chain carries TRBV5-1 and TRBJ2-7, with D possibly matching TRBD1 (6 bases). From germline, CDR1 is SGHRS and CDR2 YFSETQ. This CDR3 has 15 amino acids. V shed 4 bases and J shed 0 bases, with 14 bases lying between them. CDR3: CASSPTGESSYEQYF. CDR3 sequence (DNA): TGCGCCAGCAGCCCGACAGGTGAAAGCTCCTACGAGCAGTACTTC. Filled out from reference TRBV5-1 and TRBJ2-7, the complete variable domain reads KAGVTQTPRYLIKTRGQQVTLSCSPISGHRSVSWYQQTPGQGLQFLFEYFSETQRNKGNFPGRFSGRQFSNSRSEMNVSTLELGDSALYLCASSPTGESSYEQYFGPGTRLTVT.

With respect to this clone: At one end, the junction sequence differs from germline, possibly due to a read error. This chain links TRBV6-4 with TRBJ1-1; a weak D match, TRBD1 (5 bases). The CDR3 covers 13 residues. The germline V gene has CDR1 MRHNA and CDR2 SNTAGT. The CDR3 here is CASRSQVNTETFF. The CDR3 coding sequence is TGTGCCAGCAGATCACAGGTGAACACTGAAACTTTCTTT.

The chain is built from TRBV15 and TRBJ2-2; D ambiguous. Trimming cost V 0 bases and J 5 bases, with 10 bases left between them. This CDR3 contains 15 residues. Per germline, CDR1 LNHNV and CDR2 YYDKDF (reference sequence). CDR3 bases: TGTGCCACCAGCAGAGATCTCGCTAGGACCGGGGAGCTGTTTTTT. It yields the protein CATSRDLARTGELFF.

The chain is built from TRBV6-1 and TRBJ2-1; no clear D gene. With 8 bases removed from V and 4 bases from J, the gap between germline ends came to 12 bases. The CDR3 has 13 residues. Germline loops: CDR1 MNHNS, CDR2 SASEGT. CDR3 region: CASARAGYNEQFF. The CDR3 DNA sequence: TGTGCCAGCGCGAGAGCCGGTTACAATGAGCAGTTCTTC.

V is TRBV5-1 and J is TRBJ1-2; TRBD1 might be the D (6 bases). The CDR3 runs 13 residues. Trimming stripped 4 bases from V and 4 bases from J, with 11 bases between. CDR1 SGHRS and CDR2 YFSETQ come from the germline V gene. The CDR3 DNA reads as TGCGCCAGCAGCCCACCCAGGGGCTATGGCTACACCTTC. Translation: CASSPPRGYGYTF.

The gene calls are TRBV5-6 and TRBJ1-1; weak D call: TRBD1 (6 bases). This CDR3 has 13 amino acids. CDR1 SGHDT and CDR2 YYEEEE come from the germline V gene. The V and J ends lost 2 bases and 4 bases respectively, with 9 bases between them. CDR3: CASSLGDITEAFF. The CDR3 DNA is TGTGCCAGCAGCTTAGGGGACATCACTGAAGCTTTCTTT.

This clone was picked up a small number of times. The rearrangement joins TRBV9 to TRBJ2-7, with a weak D call TRBD2 (7 bases). Looked up from germline, CDR1 is SGDLS and CDR2 is YYNGEE. CDR3 size: 14 residues. V was pared by 0 bases and J by 3 bases, with 10 bases between. The CDR3 DNA is TGTGCCAGCAGCGTAGAGGGGGAGGGCTACGAGCAGTACTTC. Translating gives CASSVEGEGYEQYF.

CDR3 protein: CAWSLLKSGGLTHIQYF. CDR3 nucleotides: TGTGCCTGGAGTCTTTTAAAGTCAGGGGGCCTTACGCACATTCAGTACTTC. The J gene is TRBJ2-4, the V gene TRBV30, with 8 bases fitting TRBD1. The CDR3 sequence is 17 residues long. Germline CDR1 is GTSNPN and CDR2 is SVGIG (reference sequence). V lost 2 bases to trimming and J lost 8 bases; unmatched junction nucleotides: 17.

V gene TRBV10-2 combines with J gene TRBJ1-5; a possible D gene is TRBD1 (5 bases). CDR3 length equals 14 residues. Trimming removed 2 bases from V and 4 bases from J, with 9 bases in between. Germline CDR1 reads WSHSY; CDR2 reads SAAADI. The CDR3 DNA reads TGCGCCAGCAGTGAGATGGGGGGAAATCAGCCCCAGCATTTT. Translation gives CASSEMGGNQPQHF.